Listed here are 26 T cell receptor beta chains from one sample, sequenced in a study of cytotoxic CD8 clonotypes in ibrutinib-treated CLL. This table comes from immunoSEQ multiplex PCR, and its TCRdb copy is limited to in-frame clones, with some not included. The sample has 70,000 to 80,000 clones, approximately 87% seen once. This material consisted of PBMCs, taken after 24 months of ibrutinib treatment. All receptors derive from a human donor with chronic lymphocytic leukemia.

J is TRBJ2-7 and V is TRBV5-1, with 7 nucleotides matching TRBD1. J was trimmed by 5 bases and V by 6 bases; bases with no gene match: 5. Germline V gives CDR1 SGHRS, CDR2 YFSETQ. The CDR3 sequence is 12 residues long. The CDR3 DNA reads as TGCGCCAGCAAAAGGACAGGAAACGAGCAGTACTTC. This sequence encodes CASKRTGNEQYF.

The CDR3 region is CASSEINQPQHF. The CDR3 nucleotides read TGTGCCAGCAGTGAAATTAATCAGCCCCAGCATTTT. The chain joins TRBV6-1 to TRBJ1-5; D is uncertain. The germline V and J ends were trimmed by 2 bases and 4 bases, with 3 bases remaining between them. CDR1 and CDR2 (germline): MNHNS, SASEGT. CDR3 length: 12 residues.

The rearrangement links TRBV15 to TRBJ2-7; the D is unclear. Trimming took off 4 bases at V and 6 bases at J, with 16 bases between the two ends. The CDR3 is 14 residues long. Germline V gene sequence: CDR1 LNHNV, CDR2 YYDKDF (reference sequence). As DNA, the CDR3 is TGTGCCACCAGCACGGGCTTCGAGGTCTCCGAGCAGTACTTC. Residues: CATSTGFEVSEQYF.

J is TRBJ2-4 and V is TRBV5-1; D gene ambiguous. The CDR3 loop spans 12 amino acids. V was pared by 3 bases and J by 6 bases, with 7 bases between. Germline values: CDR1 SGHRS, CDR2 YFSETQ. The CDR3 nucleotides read TGCGCCAGCAGCTCCCTCGGAAACATTCAGTACTTC. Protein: CASSSLGNIQYF. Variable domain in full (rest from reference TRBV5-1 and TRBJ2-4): KAGVTQTPRYLIKTRGQQVTLSCSPISGHRSVSWYQQTPGQGLQFLFEYFSETQRNKGNFPGRFSGRQFSNSRSEMNVSTLELGDSALYLCASSSLGNIQYFGAGTRLSVL.

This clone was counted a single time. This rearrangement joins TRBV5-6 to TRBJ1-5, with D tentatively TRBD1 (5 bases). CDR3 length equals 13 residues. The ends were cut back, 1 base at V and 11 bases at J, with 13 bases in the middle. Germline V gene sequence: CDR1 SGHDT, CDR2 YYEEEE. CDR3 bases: TGTGCCAGCAGCTTGCTGGGGGGTGAGGCCCAGCATTTT. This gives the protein CASSLLGGEAQHF.

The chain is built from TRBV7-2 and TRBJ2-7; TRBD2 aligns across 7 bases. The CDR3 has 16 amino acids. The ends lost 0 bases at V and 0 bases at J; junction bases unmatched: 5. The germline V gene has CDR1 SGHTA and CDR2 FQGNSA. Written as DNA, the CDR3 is TGTGCCAGCAGCTTAGCGCTAGCGGATAGCTCCTACGAGCAGTACTTC. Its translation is CASSLALADSSYEQYF.

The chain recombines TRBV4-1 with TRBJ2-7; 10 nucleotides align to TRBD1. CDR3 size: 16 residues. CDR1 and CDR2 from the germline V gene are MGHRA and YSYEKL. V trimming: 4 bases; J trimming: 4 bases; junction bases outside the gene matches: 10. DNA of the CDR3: TGCGCCAGCAGCCTAGAATTTGGACAGGGGGTTTACGAGCAGTACTTC. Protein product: CASSLEFGQGVYEQYF.

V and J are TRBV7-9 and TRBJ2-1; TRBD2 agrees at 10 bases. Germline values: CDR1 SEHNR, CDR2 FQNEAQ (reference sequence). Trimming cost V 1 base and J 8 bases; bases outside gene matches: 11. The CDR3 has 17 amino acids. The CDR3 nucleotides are TGTGCCAGCAGCTTAGGGCTAGCGGGAGATTTAGGGTATGAGCAGTTCTTC. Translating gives CASSLGLAGDLGYEQFF.

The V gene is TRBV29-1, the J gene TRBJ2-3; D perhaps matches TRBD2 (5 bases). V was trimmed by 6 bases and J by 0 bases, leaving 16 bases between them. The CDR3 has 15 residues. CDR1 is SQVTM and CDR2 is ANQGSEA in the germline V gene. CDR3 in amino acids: CSVIVSGASTDTQYF. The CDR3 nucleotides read TGCAGCGTGATCGTGAGCGGAGCCAGCACAGATACGCAGTATTTT.

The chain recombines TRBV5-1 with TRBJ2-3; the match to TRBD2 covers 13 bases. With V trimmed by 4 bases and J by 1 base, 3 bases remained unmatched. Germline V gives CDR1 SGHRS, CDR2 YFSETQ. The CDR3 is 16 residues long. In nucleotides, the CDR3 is TGCGCCAGCAGCACCGGACTAGCGGGAGGCACAGATACGCAGTATTTT. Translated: CASSTGLAGGTDTQYF.

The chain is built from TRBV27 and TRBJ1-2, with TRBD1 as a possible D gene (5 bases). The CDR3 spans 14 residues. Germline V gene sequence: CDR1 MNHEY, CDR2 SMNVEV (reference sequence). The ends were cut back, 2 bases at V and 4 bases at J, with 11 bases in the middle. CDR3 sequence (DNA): TGTGCCAGCAGTTTAGCCTGGGGGGTCTATGGCTACACCTTC. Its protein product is CASSLAWGVYGYTF.

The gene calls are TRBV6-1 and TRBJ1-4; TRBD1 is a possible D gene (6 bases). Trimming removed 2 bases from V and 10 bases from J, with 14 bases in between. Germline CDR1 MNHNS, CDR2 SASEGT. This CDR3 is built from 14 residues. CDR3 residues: CASSESGAVGKLFF. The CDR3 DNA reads TGTGCCAGCAGTGAATCAGGGGCTGTGGGAAAACTGTTTTTT.

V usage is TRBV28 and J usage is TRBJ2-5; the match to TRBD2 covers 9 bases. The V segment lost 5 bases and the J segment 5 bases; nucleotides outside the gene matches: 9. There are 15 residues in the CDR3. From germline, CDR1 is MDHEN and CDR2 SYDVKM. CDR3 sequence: CASSPGLAWEETQYF. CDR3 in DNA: TGTGCCAGCAGTCCGGGACTAGCCTGGGAGGAGACCCAGTACTTC. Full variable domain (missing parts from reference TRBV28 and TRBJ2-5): DVKVTQSSRYLVKRTGEKVFLECVQDMDHENMFWYRQDPGLGLRLIYFSYDVKMKEKGDIPEGYSVSREKKERFSLILESASTNQTSMYLCASSPGLAWEETQYFGPGTRLLVL.

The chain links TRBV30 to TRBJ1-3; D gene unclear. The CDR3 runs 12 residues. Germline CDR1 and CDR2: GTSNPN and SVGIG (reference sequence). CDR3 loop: CAARGDGNTIYF. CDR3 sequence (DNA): TGTGCTGCCCGTGGAGACGGAAACACCATATATTTT.

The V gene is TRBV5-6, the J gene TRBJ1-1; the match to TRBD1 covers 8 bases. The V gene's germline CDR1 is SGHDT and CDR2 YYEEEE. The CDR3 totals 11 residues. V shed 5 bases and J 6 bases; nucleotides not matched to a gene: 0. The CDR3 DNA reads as TGTGCCAGCAGACAGGGGGCTGAAGCTTTCTTT. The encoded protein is CASRQGAEAFF.

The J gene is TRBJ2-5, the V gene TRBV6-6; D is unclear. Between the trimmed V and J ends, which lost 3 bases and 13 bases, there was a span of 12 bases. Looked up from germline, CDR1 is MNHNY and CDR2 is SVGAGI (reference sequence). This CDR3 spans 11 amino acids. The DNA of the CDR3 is TGTGCCAGCAGTTATCAGGCTCGCACGTACTTC. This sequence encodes CASSYQARTYF.

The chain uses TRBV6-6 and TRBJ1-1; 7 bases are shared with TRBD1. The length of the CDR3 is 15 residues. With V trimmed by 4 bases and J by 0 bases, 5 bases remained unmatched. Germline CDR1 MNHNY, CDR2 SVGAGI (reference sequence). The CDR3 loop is CASSFDRAMNTEAFF. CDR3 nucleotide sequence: TGTGCCAGCAGTTTCGACAGGGCTATGAACACTGAAGCTTTCTTT.

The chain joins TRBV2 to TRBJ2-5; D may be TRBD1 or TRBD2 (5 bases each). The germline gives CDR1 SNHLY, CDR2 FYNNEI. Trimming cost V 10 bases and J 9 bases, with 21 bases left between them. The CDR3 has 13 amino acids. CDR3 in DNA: TGTGCCACCAACGGTGGGGGTAGTTGGGCCCAGTACTTC. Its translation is CATNGGGSWAQYF.

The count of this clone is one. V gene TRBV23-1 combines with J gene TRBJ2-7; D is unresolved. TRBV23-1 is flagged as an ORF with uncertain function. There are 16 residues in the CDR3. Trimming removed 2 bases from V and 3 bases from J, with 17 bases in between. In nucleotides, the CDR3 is TGCGCCAGCAGTCAACATCCCTTTAGGCCCTACTACGAGCAGTACTTC. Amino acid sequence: CASSQHPFRPYYEQYF.

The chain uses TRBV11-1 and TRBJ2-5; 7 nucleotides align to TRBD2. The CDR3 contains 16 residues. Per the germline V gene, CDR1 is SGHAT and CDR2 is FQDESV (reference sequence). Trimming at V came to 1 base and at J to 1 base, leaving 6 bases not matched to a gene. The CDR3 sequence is CASSLGSSGGQETQYF. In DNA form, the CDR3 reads TGTGCCAGCAGCTTAGGTTCTAGCGGAGGCCAAGAGACCCAGTACTTC.

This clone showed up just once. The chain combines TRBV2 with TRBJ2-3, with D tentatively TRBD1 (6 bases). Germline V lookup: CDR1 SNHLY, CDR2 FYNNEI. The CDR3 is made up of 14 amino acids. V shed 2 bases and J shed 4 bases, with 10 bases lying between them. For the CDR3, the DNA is TGTGCCAGCAGTGAAACAGGGTTGGCAGATACGCAGTATTTT. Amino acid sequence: CASSETGLADTQYF.

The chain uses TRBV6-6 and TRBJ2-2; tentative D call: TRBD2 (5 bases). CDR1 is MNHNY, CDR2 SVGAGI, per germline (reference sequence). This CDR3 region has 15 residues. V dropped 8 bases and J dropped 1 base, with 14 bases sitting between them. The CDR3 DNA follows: TGTGCCAGCGGACTCCGGGCAGGGAACACCGGGGAGCTGTTTTTT. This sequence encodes CASGLRAGNTGELFF.

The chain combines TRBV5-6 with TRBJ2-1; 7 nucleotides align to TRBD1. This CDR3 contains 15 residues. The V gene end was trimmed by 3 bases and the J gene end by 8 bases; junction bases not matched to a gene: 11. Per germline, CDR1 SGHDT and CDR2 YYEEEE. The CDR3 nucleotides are TGTGCCAGCAGCTCCCGGGACAGCACGGTCTATGAGCAGTTCTTC. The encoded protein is CASSSRDSTVYEQFF.

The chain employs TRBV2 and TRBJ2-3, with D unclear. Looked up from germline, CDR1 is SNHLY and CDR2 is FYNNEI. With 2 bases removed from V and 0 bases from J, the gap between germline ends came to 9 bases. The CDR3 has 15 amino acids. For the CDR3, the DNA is TGTGCCAGCAGTGAACAGAAGACTAGCACAGATACGCAGTATTTT. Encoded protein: CASSEQKTSTDTQYF.

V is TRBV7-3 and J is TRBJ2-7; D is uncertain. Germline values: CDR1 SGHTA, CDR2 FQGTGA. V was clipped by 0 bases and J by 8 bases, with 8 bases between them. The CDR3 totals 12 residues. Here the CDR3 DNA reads TGTGCCAGCAGCTTAACTGGTGGGCAGCAGTACTTC. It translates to CASSLTGGQQYF.

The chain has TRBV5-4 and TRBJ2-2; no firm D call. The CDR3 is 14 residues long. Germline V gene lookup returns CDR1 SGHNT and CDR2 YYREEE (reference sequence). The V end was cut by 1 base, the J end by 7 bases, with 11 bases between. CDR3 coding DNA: TGTGCCAGCAGCTTGAGTAATGTGGGCGGGGAGCTGTTTTTT. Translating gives CASSLSNVGGELFF.